This T cell receptor beta chain emerged from a study of OX40 agonist ivuxolimab in advanced cancers. Sequencing was performed with immunoSEQ multiplex PCR; in TCRdb, only in-frame clones are kept and a portion is missing. The repertoire holds more than 10,000 clones, with less than 85% as singletons. Trimming took off 5 bases at V and 12 bases at J, with 23 bases between the two ends. The CDR3 length is 15 residues. CDR1 is SGHTA, CDR2 FQGNSA, per germline. The material was CD4+ or CD8+ T cells sorted from blood, obtained in a trial of the OX40 agonist ivuxolimab. J is TRBJ1-5 and V is TRBV7-2; possible D gene TRBD1, 6 bases. The receptor was derived from an adult with an advanced solid tumor such as melanoma, head and neck, liver or kidney cancer. CDR3 residues: CASSLGGATRSHQHF. In DNA form, the CDR3 reads TGTGCCAGCAGCCTAGGGGGAGCGACGAGGAGTCACCAGCATTTT.